What follows describes a single T cell receptor beta chain. The sample originates from a study of CD8+CD57+ T cells in acquired aplastic anemia. Unmatched junction bases numbered 14, after V lost 4 bases and J lost 8 bases. Germline CDR1 KGHDR, CDR2 SFDVKD. There are 17 residues in the CDR3. CDR3 and TCR beta VDJ profiling relied on genomic DNA as the template. TCRdb reprocessed the reads with MiXCR, giving one entry per CDR3 protein. The repertoire holds about 270,000 distinct CDR3 sequences, with roughly half as singletons. Material for sequencing was sorted CD4+, CD8+, or CD8+CD57+ T cells (not recorded which) from PBMCs. The clonotype was recovered from a human donor with severe aplastic anemia or a healthy control (not recorded which). The rearrangement joins TRBV24-1 to TRBJ1-4; 8 bases fit TRBD1. CDR3 nucleotide sequence: TGTGCCACCAGTGACCGTCGGATAGACAGGGGCCAAGAAAAACTGTTTTTT. It encodes CATSDRRIDRGQEKLFF.